This T cell receptor beta chain was captured in a study of T cells in Graves' hyperthyroidism and ophthalmopathy. Study-wide findings and caveats: A model of 13 V-J features distinguished ophthalmopathy from stable hyperthyroidism. Most clonotypes that expanded in the thyroid above 0.001 also showed up in blood.

Clinical Activity Scores of at least 3, NOSPECS grades of at least 4 and durations under 3 months characterized ophthalmopathy patients. Fresh 10 ml peripheral blood yielded PBMCs. Trimming cost V 2 bases and J 2 bases, with 8 bases left between them. This CDR3 has 13 residues. In germline, CDR1 is SQVTM, CDR2 ANQGSEA. The investigators amplified TCR beta CDR3 regions from RNA transcripts. The primer set for the first-round RT-PCR of the TCR CDR3 was HTBI. In TCRdb, the multiplex PCR reads were re-called with MiXCR into one record per CDR3 protein. This table holds 200,000 to 250,000 distinct CDR3 sequences, 16% found once. This clonotype was recorded many times. The antigen remains undetermined.

Sequencing was carried out using blood. The rearrangement joins TRBV29-1 to TRBJ2-3, with a tentative D call TRBD1 (6 bases). The TCR originated in a woman younger than 35 with Graves' ophthalmopathy. In DNA form, the CDR3 reads TGCAGCGTTGAAACAGGGTACACAGATACGCAGTATTTT. It translates to CSVETGYTDTQYF.